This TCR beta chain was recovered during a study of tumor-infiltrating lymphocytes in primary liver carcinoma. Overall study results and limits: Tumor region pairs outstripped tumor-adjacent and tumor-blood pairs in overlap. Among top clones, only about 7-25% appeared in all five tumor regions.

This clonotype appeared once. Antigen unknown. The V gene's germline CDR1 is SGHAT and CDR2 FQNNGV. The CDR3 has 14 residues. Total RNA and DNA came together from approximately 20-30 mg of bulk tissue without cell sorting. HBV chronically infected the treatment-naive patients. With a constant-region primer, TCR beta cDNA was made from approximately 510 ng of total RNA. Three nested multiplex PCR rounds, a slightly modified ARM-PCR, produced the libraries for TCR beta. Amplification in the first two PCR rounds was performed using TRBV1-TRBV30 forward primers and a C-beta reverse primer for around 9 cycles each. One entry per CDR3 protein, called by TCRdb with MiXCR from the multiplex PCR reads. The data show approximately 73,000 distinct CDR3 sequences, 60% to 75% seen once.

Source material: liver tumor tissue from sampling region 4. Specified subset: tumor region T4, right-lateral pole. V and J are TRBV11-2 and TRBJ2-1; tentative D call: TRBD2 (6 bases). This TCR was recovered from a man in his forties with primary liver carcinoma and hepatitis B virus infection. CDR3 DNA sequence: TGTATCAGCAGTTCAGCGGGTCCTGGGAATGAGCAGTTCTTC. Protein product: CISSSAGPGNEQFF.